The sequence of this T cell receptor beta chain was determined in a study of radiation and T cells in renal cell carcinoma. Time point indicated: blood 4 weeks post-SBRT, at nephrectomy. The sample's treatment: 15 Gy SBRT to primary tumor, nephrectomy 4 weeks later. Nephrectomy followed 15 Gy stereotactic body radiation by 4 weeks. J was trimmed by 4 bases and V by 6 bases; bases with no gene match: 16. This CDR3 region has 18 residues. CDR1 is LGHNT, CDR2 FRNRAP, per germline. The protocol was immunoSEQ multiplex PCR, while the TCRdb copy is restricted to in-frame clones and leaves out a portion. The data contain tens of thousands of clones, about 84% of them singletons.

Specimen: blood, collected from a patient whose treatment included radiotherapy and nephrectomy. The V call is TRBV12-5, the J call TRBJ1-5; 9 bases are a match to TRBD1. The sequence was obtained from a man aged 55 to 70 with renal cell carcinoma. This CDR3 reads CASGDPRGTGSLNQPQHF. The CDR3 bases are TGTGCTAGTGGGGACCCGCGTGGGACAGGGAGTTTAAATCAGCCCCAGCATTTT.